This TCR beta chain stems from a study of T cells after posttransplantation cyclophosphamide. Study-wide points: TRB overlap between skin or GI tissue T cells and blood was limited. Donor CD8+ memory clones often dominated recipient blood repertoires at later times. Recipient CMV seropositivity and CMV reactivation strongly tracked TRB clonality.

Treatment was busulfan-fludarabine conditioning, a marrow graft, and cyclophosphamide on days +3 and +4. This table comes from immunoSEQ multiplex PCR, and its TCRdb copy is limited to in-frame clones, with some not included. This record lists 8,000 or so clones, none seen once only, and the top ten clones contain around 50%. This clone has more than one count but fewer than ten. As yet, its antigen is unknown. Trimming stripped 1 base from V and 8 bases from J, with 16 bases between. The CDR3 totals 15 residues. Germline V CDR1 and CDR2: PRHDT, FYEKMQ (reference sequence). This sequence joins TRBV13 and TRBJ2-3, with a tentative D call TRBD1 (6 bases). This sequence was found in a male patient between 50 and 60 years old who received an allogeneic stem cell transplant from an unrelated donor, was CMV-positive, and had acute GVHD only. Some T cells here may be from the graft donor. The sample was PBMCs, taken after allogeneic stem cell transplant with posttransplant cyclophosphamide. The CDR3 region has the DNA TGTGCCAGCAGCTTAGCGCAGGGACATCCAGTTACGCAGTATTTT. Protein product: CASSLAQGHPVTQYF.